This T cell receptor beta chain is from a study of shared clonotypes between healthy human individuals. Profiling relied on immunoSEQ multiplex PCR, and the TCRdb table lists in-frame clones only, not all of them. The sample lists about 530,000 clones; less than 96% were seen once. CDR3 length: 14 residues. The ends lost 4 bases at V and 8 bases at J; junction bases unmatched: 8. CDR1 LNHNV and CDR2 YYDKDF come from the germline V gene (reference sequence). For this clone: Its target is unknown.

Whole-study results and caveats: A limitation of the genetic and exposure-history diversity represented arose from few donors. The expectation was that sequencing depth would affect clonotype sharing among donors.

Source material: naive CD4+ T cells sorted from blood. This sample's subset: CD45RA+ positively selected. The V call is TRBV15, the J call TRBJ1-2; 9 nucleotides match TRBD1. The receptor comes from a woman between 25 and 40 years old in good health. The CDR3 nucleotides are TGTGCCACCAGCAAACAGGACAGGGGTGCGGGCTACACCTTC. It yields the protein CATSKQDRGAGYTF.